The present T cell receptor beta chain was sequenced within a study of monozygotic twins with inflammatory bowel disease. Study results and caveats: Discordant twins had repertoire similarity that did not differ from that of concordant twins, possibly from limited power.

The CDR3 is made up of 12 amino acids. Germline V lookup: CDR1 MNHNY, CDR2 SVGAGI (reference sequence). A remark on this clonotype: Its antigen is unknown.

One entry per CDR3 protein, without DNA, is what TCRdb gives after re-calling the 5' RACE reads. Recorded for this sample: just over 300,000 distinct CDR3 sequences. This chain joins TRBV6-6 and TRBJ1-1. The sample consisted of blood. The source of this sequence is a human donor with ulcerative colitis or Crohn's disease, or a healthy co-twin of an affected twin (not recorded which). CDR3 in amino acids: CASSYASNEAFF.